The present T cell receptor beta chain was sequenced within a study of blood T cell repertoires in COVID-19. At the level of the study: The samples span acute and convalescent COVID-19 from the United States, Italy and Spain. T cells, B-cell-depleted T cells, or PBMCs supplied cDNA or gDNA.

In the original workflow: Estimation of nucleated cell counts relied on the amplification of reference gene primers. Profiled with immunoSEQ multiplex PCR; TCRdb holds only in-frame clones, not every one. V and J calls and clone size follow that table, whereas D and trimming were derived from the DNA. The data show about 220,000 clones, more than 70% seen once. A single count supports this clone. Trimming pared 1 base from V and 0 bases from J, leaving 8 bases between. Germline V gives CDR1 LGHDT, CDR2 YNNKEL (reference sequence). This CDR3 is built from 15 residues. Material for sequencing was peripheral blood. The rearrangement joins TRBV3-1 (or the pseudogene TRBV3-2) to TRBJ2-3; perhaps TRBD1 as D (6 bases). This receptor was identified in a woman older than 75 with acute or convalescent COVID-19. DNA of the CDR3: TGTGCCAGCAGCCAAGTTCAGGGGAGCACAGATACGCAGTATTTT. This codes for CASSQVQGSTDTQYF.